This T cell receptor (beta chain) was recovered during a study of blood T cells in healthy people across ages. Combining a sample-barcoded 5' primer with a J-beta primer mix, a second PCR ran for about 6 to 11 cycles. MiXCR, run by TCRdb on the 5' RACE reads, gives a single entry per CDR3 protein. The sample includes 1.5 million to 2 million distinct CDR3 sequences, around half of them seen just once. Germline V lookup: CDR1 MDHEN, CDR2 SYDVKM. Between the trimmed V and J ends, which lost 6 bases and 13 bases, there was a span of 19 bases. The CDR3 runs 14 residues. The sequence derives from a woman in her thirties or forties in good health. The source material was blood. The chain has TRBV28 and TRBJ1-6; no clear D gene. DNA for the CDR3: TGTGCCAGCAGAGGAGGCTCGGCCAGGAAGCCCCTCCACTTT. Protein sequence: CASRGGSARKPLHF.